This T cell receptor beta chain came from a study of T cell repertoires in cytomegalovirus infection. Study-wide findings and caveats: The study identified carriers of CMV plus the relevant HLA from cumulative public TCR beta family frequency.

This CDR3 is built from 14 residues. The V gene lost 3 bases and the J gene lost 1 base, with 10 bases spanning the gap. Details on this clonotype: The antigen remains unidentified.

TCRdb reanalysed the reads using MiXCR and keeps one entry per CDR3 protein. The sample includes some 900,000 distinct CDR3 sequences, roughly 33% seen only once; the top ten take roughly 12%. Sequencing was performed on cultured CD8+ T cells from PBMCs, taken from culture after CMV antigen stimulation. The source is a human donor in good health (CMV status not recorded). Some clones in this sample may be carry-over from other donors' samples. The chain links TRBV23-1 to TRBJ2-7; D is unresolved. TRBV23-1 is assigned to the ORF class and has an uncertain function. This CDR3 reads CASSHRLGSYEQYV. CDR3 bases: TGCGCCAGCAGTCATCGGTTGGGGTCCTACGAGCAGTACGTC.